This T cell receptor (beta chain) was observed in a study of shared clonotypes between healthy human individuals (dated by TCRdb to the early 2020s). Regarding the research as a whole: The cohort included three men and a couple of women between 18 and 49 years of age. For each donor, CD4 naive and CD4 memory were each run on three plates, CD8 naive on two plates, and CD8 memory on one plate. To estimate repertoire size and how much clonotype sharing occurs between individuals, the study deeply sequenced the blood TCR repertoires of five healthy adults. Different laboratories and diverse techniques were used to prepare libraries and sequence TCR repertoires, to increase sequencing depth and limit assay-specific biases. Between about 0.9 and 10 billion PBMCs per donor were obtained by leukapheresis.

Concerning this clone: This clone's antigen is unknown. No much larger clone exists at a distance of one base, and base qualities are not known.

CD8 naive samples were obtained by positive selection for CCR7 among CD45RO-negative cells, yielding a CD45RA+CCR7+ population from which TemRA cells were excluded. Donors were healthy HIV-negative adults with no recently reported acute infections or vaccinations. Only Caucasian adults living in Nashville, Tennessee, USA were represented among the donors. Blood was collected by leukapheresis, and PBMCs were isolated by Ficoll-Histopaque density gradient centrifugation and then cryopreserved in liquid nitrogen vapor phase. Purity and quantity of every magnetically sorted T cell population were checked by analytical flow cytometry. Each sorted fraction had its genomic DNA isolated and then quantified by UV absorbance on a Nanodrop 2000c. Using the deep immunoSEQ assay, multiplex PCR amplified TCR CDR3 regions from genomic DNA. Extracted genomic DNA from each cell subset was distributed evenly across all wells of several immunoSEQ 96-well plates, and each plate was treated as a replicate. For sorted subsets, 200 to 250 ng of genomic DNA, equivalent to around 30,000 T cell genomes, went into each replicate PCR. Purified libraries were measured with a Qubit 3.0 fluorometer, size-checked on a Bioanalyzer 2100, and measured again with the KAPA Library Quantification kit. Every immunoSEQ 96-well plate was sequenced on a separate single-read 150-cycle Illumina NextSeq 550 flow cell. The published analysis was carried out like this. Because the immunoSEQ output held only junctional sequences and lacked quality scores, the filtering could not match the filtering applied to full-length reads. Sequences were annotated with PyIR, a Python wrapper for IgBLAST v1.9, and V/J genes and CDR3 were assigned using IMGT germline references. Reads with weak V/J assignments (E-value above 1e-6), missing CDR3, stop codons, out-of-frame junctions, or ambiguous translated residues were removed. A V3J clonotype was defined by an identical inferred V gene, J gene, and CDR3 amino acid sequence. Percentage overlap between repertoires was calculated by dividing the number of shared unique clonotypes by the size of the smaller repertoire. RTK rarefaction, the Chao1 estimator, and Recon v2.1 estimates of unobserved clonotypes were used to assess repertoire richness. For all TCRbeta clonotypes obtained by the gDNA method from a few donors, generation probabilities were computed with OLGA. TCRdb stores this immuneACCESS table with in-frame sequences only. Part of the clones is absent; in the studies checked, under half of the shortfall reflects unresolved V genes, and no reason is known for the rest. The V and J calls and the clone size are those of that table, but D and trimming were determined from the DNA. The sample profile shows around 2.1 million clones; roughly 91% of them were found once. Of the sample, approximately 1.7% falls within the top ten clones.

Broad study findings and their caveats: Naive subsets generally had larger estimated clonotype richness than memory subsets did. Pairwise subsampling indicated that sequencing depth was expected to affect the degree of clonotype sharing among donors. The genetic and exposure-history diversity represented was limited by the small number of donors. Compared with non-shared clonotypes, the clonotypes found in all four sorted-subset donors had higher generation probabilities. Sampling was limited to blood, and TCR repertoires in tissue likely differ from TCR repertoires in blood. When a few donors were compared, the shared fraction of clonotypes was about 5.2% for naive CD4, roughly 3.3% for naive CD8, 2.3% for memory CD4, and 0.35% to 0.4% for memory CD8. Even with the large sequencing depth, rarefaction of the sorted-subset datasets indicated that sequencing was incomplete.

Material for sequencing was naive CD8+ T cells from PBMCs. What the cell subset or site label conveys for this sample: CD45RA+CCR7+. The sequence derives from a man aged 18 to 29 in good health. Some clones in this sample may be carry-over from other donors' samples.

The CDR3 in this case is CASKIQGAFYEQYF. DNA sequence: TGTGCCAGCAAAATACAGGGGGCTTTCTACGAGCAGTACTTC. The V gene is TRBV28 and the J gene is TRBJ2-7, with 9 bases matching TRBD1. Compared with germline, V lacks 7 bases and J lacks 3 bases; bases without a gene match: 7. Based on the germline V gene, the CDR1 and CDR2 sequences are MDHEN and SYDVKM. The CDR3 contains 14 residues, cysteine and phenylalanine counted. Left in the record is the CDR3 DNA by itself, 42 bases read in frame from the first base.